This is a list of T cell receptor beta chains from one sample in a study of human T cells and chemical hapten exposure. MiXCR was run by TCRdb on the RACE reads, yielding one entry per CDR3 protein. The data show around 53,000 distinct CDR3 sequences, with approximately 9.1% seen just once and 4.5% held by the top ten. The input for sequencing was whole blood, taken in connection with sensitization to the hapten diphenylcyclopropenone (DPC). The source is a woman between 50 and 59 years old with alopecia areata. Some clones in this sample may be carry-over from other donors' samples. Each CDR3 is given with its conserved first and last residue. Fields, in order: clone size, J gene, V gene, D gene, CDR3 protein, CDR3 DNA. D genes are given only for firm matches. The size field is filled for only some rows; it gives once, few, many or a size class.

many,TRBJ2-2,TRBV5-1,TRBD2,CASSPPGLSPSNTGELFF,TGCGCCAGCAGCCCACCGGGACTAAGCCCTTCGAACACCGGGGAGCTGTTTTTT
.,TRBJ2-7,TRBV15,TRBD2,CATSKTSGRYEQYF,TGTGCCACCAGCAAGACTAGCGGGAGATACGAGCAGTACTTC
.,TRBJ2-4,TRBV7-8,.,CASSLSSLAKNIQYF,TGTGCCAGCAGCTTAAGCTCGCTAGCGAAAAACATTCAGTACTTC
.,TRBJ1-2,TRBV7-2,.,CASNDDSWGYTF,TGTGCCAGCAACGATGACAGCTGGGGCTACACCTTC
many,TRBJ2-2,TRBV29-1,.,CSVAVAWGTGELFF,TGCAGCGTTGCGGTCGCTTGGGGAACCGGGGAGCTGTTTTTT
.,TRBJ2-1,TRBV7-9,TRBD2,CASRLAGTYNEQFF,TGTGCCAGCAGGCTAGCGGGCACATACAATGAGCAGTTCTTC
many,TRBJ2-5,TRBV3-1,.,CASSQGRSETQYF,TGTGCCAGCAGCCAAGGCCGATCAGAGACCCAGTACTTC
.,TRBJ2-1,TRBV28,TRBD2,CASTPVAGLADYNEQFF,TGTGCCAGCACTCCCGTGGCGGGACTAGCGGATTACAATGAGCAGTTCTTC
few,TRBJ2-5,TRBV6-2/TRBV6-3,.,CASRGEKTQYF,TGTGCCAGCAGGGGGGAGAAGACCCAGTACTTC
many,TRBJ1-2,TRBV29-1,.,CSFKAGDGYTF,TGCAGCTTCAAGGCAGGGGACGGCTACACCTTC
many,TRBJ2-2,TRBV2,.,CASTYVVAPGTGELFF,TGTGCCAGCACGTACGTGGTAGCTCCCGGAACCGGGGAGCTGTTTTTT
.,TRBJ2-2,TRBV20-1,.,CSAKQGRTDTGELFF,TGCAGTGCTAAACAGGGGAGGACCGACACCGGGGAGCTGTTTTTT
many,TRBJ2-2,TRBV11-3,.,CASSSSWTPTGELFF,TGTGCCAGCAGCTCTTCTTGGACACCCACCGGGGAGCTGTTTTTT
few,TRBJ2-7,TRBV6-6,.,CASSYSGSGIRTYEQYF,TGTGCCAGCAGTTACTCGGGGTCAGGGATAAGAACCTACGAGCAGTACTTC
many,TRBJ2-3,TRBV7-2,.,CASSPAGVARHTDTQYF,TGTGCCAGCAGCCCGGCCGGGGTTGCGCGTCACACAGATACGCAGTATTTT
few,TRBJ1-2,TRBV28,.,CASSLFRSWNYGYTF,TGTGCCAGCAGTTTATTCCGTTCCTGGAACTATGGCTACACCTTC
many,TRBJ1-5,TRBV7-9,.,CASSSTSNQPQHF,TGTGCCAGCAGCTCTACTAGCAATCAGCCCCAGCATTTT
many,TRBJ2-7,TRBV29-1,TRBD1,CSVGRQGVLYEQYF,TGCAGCGTGGGTCGACAGGGGGTTCTGTACGAGCAGTACTTC
few,TRBJ2-7,TRBV2,.,CASSDVYEQYF,TGTGCCAGCAGTGATGTATACGAGCAGTACTTC
few,TRBJ1-1,TRBV18,TRBD1,CASKGAGNTEAFF,TGTGCCAGCAAGGGGGCGGGGAACACTGAAGCTTTCTTT
medium-sized,TRBJ1-5,TRBV29-1,TRBD1,CSVGPQGGQPQHF,TGCAGCGTTGGCCCACAGGGGGGACAGCCCCAGCATTTT
few,TRBJ1-2,TRBV3-1,.,CASSQGEQGIGYTF,TGTGCCAGCAGCCAAGGGGAACAGGGTATCGGCTACACCTTC
many,TRBJ1-5,TRBV20-1,TRBD1,CSARDSRGVNQPQHF,TGCAGTGCTAGAGATAGCAGGGGGGTCAATCAGCCCCAGCATTTT
many,TRBJ2-5,TRBV18,TRBD1,CASSPRDSPKKTQYF,TGTGCCAGCTCACCCCGGGACAGTCCCAAGAAGACCCAGTACTTC
many,TRBJ2-1,TRBV14,.,CASSPSFLGSGKGNEQFF,TGTGCCAGCAGCCCCTCATTTCTCGGTAGCGGTAAAGGAAATGAGCAGTTCTTC
many,TRBJ2-7,TRBV7-2,.,CASSSMGGGGAYEQYF,TGTGCCAGCAGCTCTATGGGGGGAGGTGGTGCGTACGAGCAGTACTTC
.,TRBJ2-6,TRBV4-3,.,CASSQNSGPGANVLTF,TGCGCCAGCAGCCAGAATTCAGGACCTGGGGCCAACGTCCTGACTTTC